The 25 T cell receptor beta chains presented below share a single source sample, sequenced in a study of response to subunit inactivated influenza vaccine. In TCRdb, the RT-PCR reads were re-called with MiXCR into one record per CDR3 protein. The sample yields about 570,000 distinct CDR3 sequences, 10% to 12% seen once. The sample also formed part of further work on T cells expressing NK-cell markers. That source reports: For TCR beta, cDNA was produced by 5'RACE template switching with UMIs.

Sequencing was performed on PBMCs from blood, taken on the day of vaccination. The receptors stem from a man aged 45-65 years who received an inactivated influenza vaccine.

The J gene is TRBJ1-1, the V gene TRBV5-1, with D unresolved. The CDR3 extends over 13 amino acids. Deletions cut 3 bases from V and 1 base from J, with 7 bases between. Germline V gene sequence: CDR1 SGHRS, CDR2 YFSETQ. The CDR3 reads CASSSQRNTEAFF. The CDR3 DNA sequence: TGCGCCAGCAGCTCCCAGCGGAACACTGAAGCTTTCTTT.

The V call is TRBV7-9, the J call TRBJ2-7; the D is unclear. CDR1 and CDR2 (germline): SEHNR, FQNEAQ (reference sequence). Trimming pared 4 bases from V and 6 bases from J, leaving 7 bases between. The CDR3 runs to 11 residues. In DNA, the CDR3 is TGTGCCAGCAGCTCCGTCGCCGAGCAGTACTTC. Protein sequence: CASSSVAEQYF.

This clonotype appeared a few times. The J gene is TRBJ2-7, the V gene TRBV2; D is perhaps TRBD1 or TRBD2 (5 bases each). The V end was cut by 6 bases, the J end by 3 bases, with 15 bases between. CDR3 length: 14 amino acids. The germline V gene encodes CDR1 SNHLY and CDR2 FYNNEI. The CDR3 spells CASRDTGTSYEQYF. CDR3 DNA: TGTGCCAGCAGGGACACCGGGACGAGCTACGAGCAGTACTTC.

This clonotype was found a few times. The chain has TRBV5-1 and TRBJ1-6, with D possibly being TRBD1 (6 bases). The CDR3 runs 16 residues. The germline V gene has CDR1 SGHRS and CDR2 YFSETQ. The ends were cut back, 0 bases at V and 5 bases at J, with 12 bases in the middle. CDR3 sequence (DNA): TGCGCCAGCAGCTTGGCCCCGGGACACGATAATTCACCCCTCCACTTT. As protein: CASSLAPGHDNSPLHF.

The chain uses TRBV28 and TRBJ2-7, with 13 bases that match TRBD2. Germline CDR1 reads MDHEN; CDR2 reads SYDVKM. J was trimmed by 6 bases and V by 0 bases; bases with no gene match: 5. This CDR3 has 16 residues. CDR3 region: CASSLWTSGRLAEQYF. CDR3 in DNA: TGTGCCAGCAGTTTATGGACTAGCGGGAGGTTGGCCGAGCAGTACTTC.

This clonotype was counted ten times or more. The CDR3 here is CASSLRGSGGEQFF. The DNA of the CDR3 is TGCGCCAGCAGCTTGAGGGGTTCCGGTGGTGAGCAGTTCTTC. V gene TRBV5-1 combines with J gene TRBJ2-1; tentatively, D is TRBD1 (5 bases). This CDR3 comprises 14 residues. Germline CDR1 SGHRS, CDR2 YFSETQ. V lost 1 base to trimming and J lost 9 bases, with 14 bases between them.

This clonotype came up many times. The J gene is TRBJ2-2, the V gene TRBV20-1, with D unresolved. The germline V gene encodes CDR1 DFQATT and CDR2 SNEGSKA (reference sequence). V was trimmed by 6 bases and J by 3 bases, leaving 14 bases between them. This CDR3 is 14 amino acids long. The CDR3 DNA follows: TGCAGTGCCGGAATAGACATATACACCGGGGAGCTGTTTTTT. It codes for CSAGIDIYTGELFF.

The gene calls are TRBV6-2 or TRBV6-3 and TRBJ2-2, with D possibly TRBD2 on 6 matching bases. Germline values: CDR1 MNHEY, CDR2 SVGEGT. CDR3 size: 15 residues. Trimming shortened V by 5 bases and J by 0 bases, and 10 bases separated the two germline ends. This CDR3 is CASSARGANTGELFF. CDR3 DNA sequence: TGTGCCAGCAGTGCCCGCGGGGCGAACACCGGGGAGCTGTTTTTT.

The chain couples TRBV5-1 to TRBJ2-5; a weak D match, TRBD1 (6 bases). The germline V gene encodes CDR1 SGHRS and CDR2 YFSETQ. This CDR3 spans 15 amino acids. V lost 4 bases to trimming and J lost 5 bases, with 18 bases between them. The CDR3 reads CASSPSRGMVETQYF. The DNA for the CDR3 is TGCGCCAGCAGCCCCTCCAGGGGTATGGTTGAGACCCAGTACTTC.

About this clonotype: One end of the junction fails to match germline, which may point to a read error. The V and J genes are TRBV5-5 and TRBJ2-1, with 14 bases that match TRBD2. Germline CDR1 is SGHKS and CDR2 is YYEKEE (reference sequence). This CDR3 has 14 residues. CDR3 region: CASSLPGLAGDMVF. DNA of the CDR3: TGTGCCAGCAGCTTACCGGGACTAGCGGGAGATATGGTCTTC. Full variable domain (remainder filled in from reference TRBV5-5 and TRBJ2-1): DAGVTQSPTHLIKTRGQQVTLRCSPISGHKSVSWYQQVLGQGPQFIFQYYEKEERGRGNFPDRFSARQFPNYSSELNVNALLLGDSALYLCASSLPGLAGDMVFGPGTRLTVL.

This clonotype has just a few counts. The DNA for the CDR3 is TGTGCCACCAGCAGAGAGGGTAGCAGGTACGAGCAGTACTTC. Translating it yields CATSREGSRYEQYF. J is TRBJ2-7 and V is TRBV15; D is unclear. Germline V gene data show CDR1 as LNHNV and CDR2 as YYDKDF (reference sequence). This CDR3 is 14 amino acids long. V lost 0 bases to trimming and J lost 4 bases, with 10 bases between them. Full variable domain (outside the CDR3, taken from reference TRBV15 and TRBJ2-7): DAMVIQNPRYQVTQFGKPVTLSCSQTLNHNVMYWYQQKSSQAPKLLFHYYDKDFNNEADTPDNFQSRRPNTSFCFLDIRSPGLGDTAMYLCATSREGSRYEQYFGPGTRLTVT.

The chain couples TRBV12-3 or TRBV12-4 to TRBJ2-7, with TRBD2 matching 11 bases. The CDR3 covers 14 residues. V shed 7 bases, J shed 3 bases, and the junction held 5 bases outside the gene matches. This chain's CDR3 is CASTASGGFYEQYF. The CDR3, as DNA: TGTGCCAGCACGGCTAGCGGGGGGTTCTACGAGCAGTACTTC.

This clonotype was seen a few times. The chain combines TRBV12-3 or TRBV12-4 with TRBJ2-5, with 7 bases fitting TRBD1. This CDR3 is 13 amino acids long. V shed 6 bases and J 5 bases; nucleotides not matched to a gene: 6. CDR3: CASRKTGPETQYF. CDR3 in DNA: TGTGCCAGCAGGAAGACAGGGCCTGAGACCCAGTACTTC.

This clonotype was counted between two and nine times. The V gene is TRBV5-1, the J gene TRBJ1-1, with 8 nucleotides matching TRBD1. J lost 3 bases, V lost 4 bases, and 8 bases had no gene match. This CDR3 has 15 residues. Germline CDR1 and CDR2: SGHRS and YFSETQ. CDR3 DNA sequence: TGCGCCAGCAGCGTTGGACAGGGCCTAGACACTGAAGCTTTCTTT. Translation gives CASSVGQGLDTEAFF.

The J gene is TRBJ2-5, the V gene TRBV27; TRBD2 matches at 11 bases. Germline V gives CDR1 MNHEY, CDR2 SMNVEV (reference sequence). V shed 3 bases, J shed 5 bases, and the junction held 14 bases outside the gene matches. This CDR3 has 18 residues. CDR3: CASSFRGHSGGALETQYF. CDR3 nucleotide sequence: TGTGCCAGCAGTTTCCGAGGTCATAGCGGGGGGGCCCTTGAGACCCAGTACTTC.

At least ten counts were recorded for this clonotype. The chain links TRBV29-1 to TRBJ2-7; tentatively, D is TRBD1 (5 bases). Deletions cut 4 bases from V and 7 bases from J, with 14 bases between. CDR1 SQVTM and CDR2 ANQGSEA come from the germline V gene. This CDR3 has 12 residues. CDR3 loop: CSVARGLGEQYF. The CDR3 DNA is TGCAGCGTTGCTAGGGGCTTGGGGGAGCAGTACTTC.

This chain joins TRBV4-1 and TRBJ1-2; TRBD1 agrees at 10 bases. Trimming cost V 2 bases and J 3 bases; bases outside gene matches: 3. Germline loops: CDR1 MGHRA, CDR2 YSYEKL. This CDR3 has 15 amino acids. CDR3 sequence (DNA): TGCGCCAGCAGCCAACCGGGACAGGGGTACTATGGCTACACCTTC. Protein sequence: CASSQPGQGYYGYTF.

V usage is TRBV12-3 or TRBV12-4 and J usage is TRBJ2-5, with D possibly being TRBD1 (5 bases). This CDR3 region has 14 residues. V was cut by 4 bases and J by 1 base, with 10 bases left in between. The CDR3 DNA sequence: TGTGCCAGCAGTTATACAGGCCCCCAAGAGACCCAGTACTTC. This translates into CASSYTGPQETQYF.

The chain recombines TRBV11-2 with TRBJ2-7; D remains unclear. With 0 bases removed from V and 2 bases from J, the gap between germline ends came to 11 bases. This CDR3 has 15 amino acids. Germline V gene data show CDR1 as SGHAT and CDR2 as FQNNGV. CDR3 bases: TGTGCCAGCAGCTTAGATCGACCCAGCACCTACGAGCAGTACTTC. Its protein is CASSLDRPSTYEQYF.

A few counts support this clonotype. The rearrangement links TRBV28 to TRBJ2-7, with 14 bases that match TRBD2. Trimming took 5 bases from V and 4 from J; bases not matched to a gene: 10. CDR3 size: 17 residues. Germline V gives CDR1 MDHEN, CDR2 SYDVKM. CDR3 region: CASSGTPGTSGSYEQYF. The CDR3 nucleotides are TGTGCCAGCAGTGGGACGCCCGGGACTAGCGGGAGTTACGAGCAGTACTTC.

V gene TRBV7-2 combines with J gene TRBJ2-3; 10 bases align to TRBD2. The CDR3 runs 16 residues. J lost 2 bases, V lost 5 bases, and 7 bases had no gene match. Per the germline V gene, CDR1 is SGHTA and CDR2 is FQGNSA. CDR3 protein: CASSIQRGGLTDTQYF. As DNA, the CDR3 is TGTGCCAGCAGCATACAGCGGGGGGGCCTCACAGATACGCAGTATTTT.

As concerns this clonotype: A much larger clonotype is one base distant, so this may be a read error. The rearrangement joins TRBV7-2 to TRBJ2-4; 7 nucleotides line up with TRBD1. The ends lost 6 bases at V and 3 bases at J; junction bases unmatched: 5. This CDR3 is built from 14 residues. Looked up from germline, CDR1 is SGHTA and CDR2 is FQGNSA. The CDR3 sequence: CASRRTGGKNIQYF. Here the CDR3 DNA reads TGTGCCAGCAGGAGGACAGGAGGCAAAAACATTCAGTACTTC.

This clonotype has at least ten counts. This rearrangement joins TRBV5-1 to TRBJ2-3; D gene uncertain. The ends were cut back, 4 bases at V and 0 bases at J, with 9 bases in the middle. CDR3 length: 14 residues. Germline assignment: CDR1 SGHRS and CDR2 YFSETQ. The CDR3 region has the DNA TGCGCCAGCAGCGCCCCGGCTAGCACAGATACGCAGTATTTT. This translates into CASSAPASTDTQYF.

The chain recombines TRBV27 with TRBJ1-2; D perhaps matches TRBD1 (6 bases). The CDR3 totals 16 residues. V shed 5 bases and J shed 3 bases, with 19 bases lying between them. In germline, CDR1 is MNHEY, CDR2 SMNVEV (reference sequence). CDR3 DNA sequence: TGTGCCAGCAGTCCAACGGGAGCAGGGGCGCACTATGGCTACACCTTC. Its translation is CASSPTGAGAHYGYTF.

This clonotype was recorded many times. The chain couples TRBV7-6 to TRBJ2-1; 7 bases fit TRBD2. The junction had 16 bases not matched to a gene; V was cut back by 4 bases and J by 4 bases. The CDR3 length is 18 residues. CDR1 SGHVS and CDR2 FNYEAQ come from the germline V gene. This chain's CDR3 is CASSSDLYRGTTYNEQFF. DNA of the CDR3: TGTGCCAGCAGCTCAGACTTGTACCGCGGGACTACATACAATGAGCAGTTCTTC.